Listed here are 13 T cell receptor beta chains from one sample, sequenced in a study of T cells in women clearing cervical HPV infection. Here immunoSEQ multiplex PCR was the method, and the copy in TCRdb shows in-frame clones only, minus some. Here the sample table reports approximately 39,000 clones. Material: blood buffy coat. The receptors come from a woman aged 18-69 years with a cervical HPV16 infection that either progressed to CIN3+ or cleared (not recorded which).

Regarding this clone: The read ends 3 residues shy of where the CDR3 ends; the end is completed using the germline J gene. V is TRBV2 and J is TRBJ2-7, with a possible D match to TRBD2 (7 bases). Germline V gene lookup returns CDR1 SNHLY and CDR2 FYNNEI. This CDR3 contains 13 residues. Trimming removed 6 bases from V and 0 bases from J, with 9 bases in between. Incomplete CDR3 DNA: TGTGCCAGCAGCGGGGGGCCCTCCTACGAG. Translation: CASSGGPSYE. The CDR3 as a whole reads CASSGGPSYEQYF.

On this clone: The read ends 3 residues early relative to the CDR3; the germline J gene fills the gap. The chain joins TRBV9 to TRBJ2-1; 8 bases line up with TRBD2. The junction had 6 bases not matched to a gene; V was cut back by 1 base and J by 3 bases. The CDR3 is 16 residues long. Germline lookup yields CDR1 SGDLS and CDR2 YYNGEE. The part of the CDR3 DNA that was read is TGTGCCAGCAGCGTACACACCGGGACTAGCTACAATGAG. This sequence encodes CASSVHTGTSYNE. The entire CDR3 protein reads CASSVHTGTSYNEQFF. Filled out from reference TRBV9 and TRBJ2-1, the complete variable domain reads DSGVTQTPKHLITATGQRVTLRCSPRSGDLSVYWYQQSLDQGLQFLIQYYNGEERAKGNILERFSAQQFPDLHSELNLSSLELGDSALYFCASSVHTGTSYNEQFFGPGTRLTVL.

Worth noting for this clone: The CDR3 is cut off 3 residues early in the read; its end comes from the germline J gene. V is TRBV7-8 and J is TRBJ2-7; the match to TRBD2 covers 7 bases. V lost 5 bases and J lost 0; bases outside the gene matches: 7. The germline V gene encodes CDR1 SGHVS and CDR2 FQNEAQ. The CDR3 contains 15 residues. CDR3 sequence reads: CASSKEGTNSYEQYF. The part of the CDR3 DNA that was read is TGTGCCAGCAGCAAAGAAGGGACTAACTCCTACGAG.

CDR3 protein: CASSPGTGSSYEQYF. Partial CDR3 DNA: TGTGCCAGCAGCCCTGGGACAGGGAGCTCCTACGAG. The chain joins TRBV5-5 to TRBJ2-7; 9 bases fit TRBD1. The read terminates 3 residues before the CDR3 end, so the remaining end is supplied by the germline J gene. Trimming removed 4 bases from V and 0 bases from J; junction bases left unmatched: 5. Germline V gene data show CDR1 as SGHKS and CDR2 as YYEKEE (reference sequence). CDR3 length equals 15 residues.

Of note for this clone: The CDR3 end falls 3 residues outside the read, so it is completed with the germline J gene. The chain links TRBV19 to TRBJ2-2; D is unresolved. Germline V gene data show CDR1 as LNHDA and CDR2 as SQIVND (reference sequence). The V end was cut by 2 bases, the J end by 5 bases, with 12 bases between. This CDR3 region has 15 residues. The DNA read from the CDR3 is TGTGCCAGTAGTATACGATTAAGCCTAACCGGGGAG. It codes for CASSIRLSLTGE. The whole CDR3 reads CASSIRLSLTGELFF.

With regard to this clone: The read terminates 3 residues ahead of where the CDR3 ends, so the germline J gene completes it. This rearrangement joins TRBV30 to TRBJ2-2; 7 nucleotides align to TRBD1. The CDR3 extends over 13 amino acids. Germline V CDR1 and CDR2: GTSNPN, SVGIG (reference sequence). The part of the CDR3 DNA that was read is TGTGCCCCCCGGGACAGTGGGGGTTCACCG. Amino acids: CAPRDSGGSP. The complete CDR3 sequence is CAPRDSGGSPLFF. The whole variable domain, filled in from reference TRBV30 and TRBJ2-2, reads SQTIHQWPATLVQPVGSPLSLECTVEGTSNPNLYWYRQAAGRGLQLLFYSVGIGQISSEVPQNLSASRPQDRQFILSSKKLLLSDSGFYLCAPRDSGGSPLFFGEGSRLTVL.

About this clone: The CDR3 end falls 3 residues outside the read, so it is completed with the germline J gene. The V and J genes are TRBV18 and TRBJ1-2; D may be TRBD1 (5 bases). The CDR3 is 15 amino acids. Germline lookup yields CDR1 KGHSH and CDR2 LQKENI. Incomplete CDR3 DNA: TGTGCCAGCTCACCACCGGGACTCCTCGGCCACGAC. This encodes CASSPPGLLGHD. The CDR3 as a whole reads CASSPPGLLGHDYTF.

Points on this clone: Read data end 3 residues before the CDR3 end; the end is taken from the germline J gene. The chain has TRBV20-1 and TRBJ2-1, with 10 bases identical to TRBD1. Germline CDR1 reads DFQATT; CDR2 reads SNEGSKA (reference sequence). The V gene end was trimmed by 3 bases and the J gene end by 3 bases; junction bases not matched to a gene: 2. There are 14 residues in the CDR3. The CDR3 sequence: CSARDRGSYNEQFF. Incomplete CDR3 DNA: TGCAGTGCTAGGGACAGGGGGAGCTACAATGAG.

On this clone itself: The read ends 3 residues before the CDR3 terminus; that terminus is restored from the germline J gene. The chain has TRBV11-2 and TRBJ1-5, with 10 bases aligning to TRBD1. CDR1 and CDR2 from the germline V gene are SGHAT and FQNNGV. This CDR3 is 14 amino acids long. V lost 5 bases and J lost 4; bases outside the gene matches: 2. The CDR3 bases that were read are TGTGCCAGCAGCCGGGACAGGGGAAATCAGCCC. Protein sequence: CASSRDRGNQP. The full CDR3 is CASSRDRGNQPQHF.

A remark on this clone: Coverage ceases 3 residues before the CDR3 finishes, and the germline J gene fills in the end. V and J are TRBV20-1 and TRBJ2-7; D uncertain. Germline values: CDR1 DFQATT, CDR2 SNEGSKA (reference sequence). The V end lost 3 bases, the J end lost 0 bases, and 6 bases lay between the germline ends. The CDR3 spans 12 residues. The CDR3 here is CSASDNSYEQYF. CDR3 bases read: TGCAGTGCTAGCGACAACTCCTACGAG.

To note about this clone: The DNA ends 3 residues before the CDR3 does, and the rest of the CDR3 is filled in from the germline J gene. This rearrangement joins TRBV28 to TRBJ2-5, with 8 bases aligning to TRBD2. This CDR3 spans 15 amino acids. Germline CDR1 is MDHEN and CDR2 is SYDVKM. With V trimmed by 5 bases and J by 1 base, 6 bases remained unmatched. The CDR3 reads CASSLPTSGQETQYF. CDR3 DNA, as far as it was read: TGTGCCAGCAGTCTCCCAACTAGCGGCCAAGAGACC.

Here the CDR3 reads CASTGHDHNYGYTF. The sequenced part of the CDR3 DNA is TGTGCCAGTACAGGACACGACCATAACTATGGC. The gene calls are TRBV19 and TRBJ1-2; D might be TRBD1 (5 bases). The DNA ends 3 residues before the CDR3 does, and the rest of the CDR3 is filled in from the germline J gene. Looked up from germline, CDR1 is LNHDA and CDR2 is SQIVND (reference sequence). The CDR3 extends over 14 amino acids. V was cut by 7 bases and J by 1 base, with 13 bases left in between.

About this clone: The CDR3 end lies 3 residues beyond the end of the read and is filled in from the germline J gene. The chain joins TRBV2 to TRBJ2-7; D is tentatively TRBD1 or TRBD2 (5 bases each). CDR3 length equals 11 residues. Trimming removed 7 bases at V and 3 bases at J, with 7 bases between. Per the germline V gene, CDR1 is SNHLY and CDR2 is FYNNEI. The CDR3 is CASTRGYEQYF. The sequenced part of the CDR3 DNA is TGTGCCAGCACGAGGGGCTACGAG.